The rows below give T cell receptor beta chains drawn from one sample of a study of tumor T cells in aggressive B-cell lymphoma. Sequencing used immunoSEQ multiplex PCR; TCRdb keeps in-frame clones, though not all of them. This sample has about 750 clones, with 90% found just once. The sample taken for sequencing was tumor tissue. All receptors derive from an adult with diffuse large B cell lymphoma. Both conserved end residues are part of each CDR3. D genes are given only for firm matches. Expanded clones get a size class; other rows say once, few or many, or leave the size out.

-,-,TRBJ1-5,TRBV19,CASSARTDYSNQPQHF,TGTGCCAGTAGTGCCCGGACAGACTATTCCAATCAGCCCCAGCATTTT
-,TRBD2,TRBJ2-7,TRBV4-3,CASSPRLALSYEQYF,TGCGCCAGCAGCCCCAGACTAGCGTTATCCTACGAGCAGTACTTC
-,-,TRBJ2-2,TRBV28,CASSLIGGVGELFF,TGTGCCAGCAGTTTAATAGGCGGAGTCGGGGAGCTGTTTTTT
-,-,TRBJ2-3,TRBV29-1,CSVVRGYTQYF,TGCAGCGTTGTTAGAGGTTATACGCAGTATTTT
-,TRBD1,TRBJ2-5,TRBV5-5,CASSLAGDRGRQETQYF,TGTGCCAGCAGCTTGGCCGGAGACAGGGGTCGTCAAGAGACCCAGTACTTC
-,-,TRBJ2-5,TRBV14,CASSHPGAGLWTQYF,TGTGCCAGCAGCCATCCCGGGGCGGGGTTATGGACCCAGTACTTC
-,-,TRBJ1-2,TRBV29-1,CSVGQPYYGYTF,TGCAGCGTGGGACAACCCTACTATGGCTACACCTTC
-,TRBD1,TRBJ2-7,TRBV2,CASSEVGQGQNEQYF,TGTGCCAGCAGTGAAGTAGGACAGGGTCAAAACGAGCAGTACTTC
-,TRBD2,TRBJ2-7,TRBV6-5,CASTRTSGFYEQYF,TGTGCCAGCACCAGGACTAGCGGTTTCTACGAGCAGTACTTC
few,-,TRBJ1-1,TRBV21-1,CASSKAEQRNTEAFF,TGTGCCAGCAGCAAAGCGGAACAGAGGAACACTGAAGCTTTCTTT
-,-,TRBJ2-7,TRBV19,CASSIYQGYEQYF,TGTGCCAGTAGTATTTATCAGGGCTACGAGCAGTACTTC
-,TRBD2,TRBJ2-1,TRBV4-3,CASSQDASGGNEQFF,TGCGCCAGCAGCCAAGATGCTAGCGGCGGTAATGAGCAGTTCTTC
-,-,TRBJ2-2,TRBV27,CASSLSRTGELFF,TGTGCCAGCAGTTTATCGCGGACCGGGGAGCTGTTTTTT
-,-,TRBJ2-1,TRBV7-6,CASSSRAGNEQFF,TGTGCCAGCAGCTCGCGCGCGGGAAATGAGCAGTTCTTC
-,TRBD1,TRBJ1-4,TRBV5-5,CASSLTGENEKLFF,TGTGCCAGCAGCTTGACAGGGGAAAATGAAAAACTGTTTTTT
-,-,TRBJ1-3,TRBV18,CASSPIPGEGNTIYF,TGTGCCAGCTCACCAATACCGGGTGAAGGAAACACCATATATTTT
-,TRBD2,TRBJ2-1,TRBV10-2,CASSESRLAGYNEQFF,TGCGCCAGCAGTGAGTCGAGGCTAGCGGGGTACAATGAGCAGTTCTTC
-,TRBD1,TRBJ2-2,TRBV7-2,CASSLVPGGSTGELFF,TGTGCCAGCAGCTTAGTGCCAGGGGGATCCACCGGGGAGCTGTTTTTT
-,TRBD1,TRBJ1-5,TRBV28,CASRRQGAINNQPQHF,TGTGCCAGCAGACGACAGGGGGCGATTAATAATCAGCCCCAGCATTTT
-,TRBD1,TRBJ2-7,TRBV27,CASSAPGQGSQQYF,TGTGCCAGCAGTGCCCCGGGACAGGGGAGTCAGCAGTACTTC
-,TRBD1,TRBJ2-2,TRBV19,CASSTHRGGGRNTGELFF,TGTGCCAGTAGTACCCACAGGGGTGGGGGCCGCAACACCGGGGAGCTGTTTTTT
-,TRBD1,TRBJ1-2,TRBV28,CASRLDRDYGYTF,TGTGCCAGCCGTTTGGACAGGGACTATGGCTACACCTTC
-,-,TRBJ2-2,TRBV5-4,CTSSLVGGTGELFF,TGTACCAGCAGCTTGGTCGGAGGCACCGGGGAGCTGTTTTTT
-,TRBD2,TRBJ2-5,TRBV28,CASSGVGLAGVGETQYF,TGTGCCAGCAGTGGGGTAGGACTAGCGGGAGTCGGGGAGACCCAGTACTTC
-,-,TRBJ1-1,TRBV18,CASSLRDTEAFF,TGTGCCAGCTCCCTCAGGGATACTGAAGCTTTCTTT
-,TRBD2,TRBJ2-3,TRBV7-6,CASSRTSGNTDTQYF,TGTGCCAGCAGCCGGACTAGCGGGAACACAGATACGCAGTATTTT